This is a list of T cell receptor beta chains from one sample in a study of blood T cell repertoires in COVID-19. Clones were read by immunoSEQ multiplex PCR, and TCRdb kept only the in-frame ones, dropping some. The table shows over 45,000 clones, with about three quarters occurring only once. Sequenced: peripheral blood. These receptors originate from a human donor with active or convalescent COVID-19. The donor label of this sample is uncertain. The CDR3 runs from the conserved cysteine through the conserved F or W.

TRBV7-9	TRBJ2-7	CASSLRLSSYEQYF
TRBV19	TRBJ2-5	CASSSGQGTETQYF
TRBV28	TRBJ1-3	CASSPGQGVYGNTIYF
TRBV10-3	TRBJ2-2	CASRGTSGRNTGELFF
TRBV12-5	TRBJ2-2	CASAIAGVTGELFF
TRBV5-5	TRBJ1-6	CASSLRGVDSPLHF
TRBV10-2	TRBJ2-5	CASRTSVETQYF
TRBV28	TRBJ2-7	CASSSGLSYEQYF
TRBV10-3	TRBJ2-2	CAIRLGLASPPGELFF
TRBV29-1	TRBJ2-7	CSAGAGGGEQYF
TRBV4-2	TRBJ1-4	CASSPGQGAEKLFF
TRBV7-3	TRBJ1-6	CASSLSQGGPLHF
TRBV18	TRBJ1-1	CASSPKVEGEGTEAFF
TRBV10-3	TRBJ2-1	CAISESARADNEQFF
TRBV7-7	TRBJ2-5	CASSSGRLAGQETQYF
TRBV28	TRBJ2-5	CASNEQGSIKETQYF